This entry concerns a single T cell receptor (beta chain). Between the trimmed V and J ends, which lost 3 bases and 2 bases, there was a span of 14 bases. Germline V CDR1 and CDR2: MNHEY, SMNVEV (reference sequence). CDR3 length: 16 amino acids. This sample is drawn from a study of T cell responses to AZD1222 COVID-19 vaccine. Study details: Second-dose intervals near 4 or 12 weeks were combined.

Sequencing used immunoSEQ multiplex PCR; TCRdb keeps in-frame clones, though not all of them. Found here are more than 100,000 clones, roughly 90% of them singletons; the top ten hold about 3.7%. The receptor comes from an adult in good health. The sequenced sample was peripheral blood, obtained on day 0 of AZD1222 vaccination. The chain links TRBV27 to TRBJ1-3; weak D call: TRBD1 (5 bases). CDR3 bases: TGTGCCAGCAGTTTTTCAGGCAGGGCGGCTGGAAACACCATATATTTT. Its protein product is CASSFSGRAAGNTIYF.